One and the same sample provided the 14 T cell receptor beta chains below, sequenced in a study of T cell responses to AZD1222 COVID-19 vaccine. Generated by immunoSEQ multiplex PCR, the TCRdb table keeps only in-frame clones and is missing some. In the table there are roughly 200,000 clones, roughly 91% of which are singletons. The input for sequencing was peripheral blood, taken on day 0 of MenACWY control vaccination. Receptor source: an adult in good health.

The CDR3 loop reads CASSFAGDGYTF. CDR3 nucleotide sequence: TGTGCCAGCAGCTTTGCAGGGGACGGCTACACCTTC. The V gene is TRBV7-9, the J gene TRBJ1-2; possibly TRBD1 for D (6 bases). Deletions cut 3 bases from V and 8 bases from J, with 10 bases between. Germline loops: CDR1 SEHNR, CDR2 FQNEAQ (reference sequence). The length of the CDR3 is 12 residues.

This clone was detected a few times. J is TRBJ2-7 and V is TRBV5-1, with D tentatively TRBD1 (5 bases). Germline CDR1 SGHRS, CDR2 YFSETQ. Trimming shortened V by 2 bases and J by 4 bases, and 19 bases separated the two germline ends. This CDR3 has 16 residues. The CDR3 nucleotides are TGCGCCAGCAGCTTCCCCGCAGGGCCCCCTTTATACGAGCAGTACTTC. Its translation is CASSFPAGPPLYEQYF.

CDR3 amino acids: CASSLGLSTDTQYF. The CDR3 DNA reads as TGTGCCAGCAGCTTAGGTCTTAGCACAGATACGCAGTATTTT. This sequence joins TRBV11-3 and TRBJ2-3, with no clear D. V shed 1 base and J shed 0 bases, with 5 bases lying between them. The germline gives CDR1 SGHNT, CDR2 YENEEA. This CDR3 is 14 amino acids long.

This clone was counted a single time. The rearrangement joins TRBV30 to TRBJ1-2, with unresolved D. Germline-derived CDR1 and CDR2 are GTSNPN and SVGIG (reference sequence). V was trimmed by 2 bases and J by 2 bases, leaving 15 bases between them. CDR3 length: 15 amino acids. DNA for the CDR3: TGTGCCTGGAGTTTTTCGGGGTTAGGGAACTATGGCTACACCTTC. This gives the protein CAWSFSGLGNYGYTF.

The chain couples TRBV3-1 (or the pseudogene TRBV3-2) to TRBJ2-3; D gene ambiguous. Germline values: CDR1 LGHDT, CDR2 YNNKEL (reference sequence). This CDR3 has 11 residues. V was trimmed by 1 base and J by 4 bases, leaving 0 bases between them. CDR3 region: CASSQADTQYF. The CDR3 coding sequence is TGTGCCAGCAGCCAAGCAGATACGCAGTATTTT.

This clone came up a few times. V gene TRBV2 combines with J gene TRBJ2-7, with TRBD1 matching over 7 bases. The CDR3 covers 14 residues. Germline-derived CDR1 and CDR2 are SNHLY and FYNNEI. V lost 6 bases and J lost 2; bases outside the gene matches: 7. This chain's CDR3 is CASRLSGTAYEQYF. As DNA, the CDR3 is TGTGCCAGCAGACTTTCCGGGACAGCCTACGAGCAGTACTTC.

This chain joins TRBV18 and TRBJ1-1, with D perhaps TRBD1 (5 bases). Trimming removed 6 bases from V and 2 bases from J, with 10 bases in between. Germline assignment: CDR1 KGHSH and CDR2 LQKENI. The CDR3 consists of 13 residues. Here the CDR3 reads CASSTEYNTEAFF. In nucleotides, the CDR3 is TGTGCCAGCTCGACAGAATACAACACTGAAGCTTTCTTT.

The chain has TRBV3-1 (or the pseudogene TRBV3-2) and TRBJ2-1; TRBD1 matches 7 bases. The germline CDR1 and CDR2 sequences are LGHDT and YNNKEL (reference sequence). Trimming removed 0 bases from V and 4 bases from J; junction bases left unmatched: 6. This CDR3 comprises 16 residues. The chain's CDR3 is CASSQDRGSAYNEQFF. CDR3 DNA: TGTGCCAGCAGCCAAGACAGGGGGTCCGCTTACAATGAGCAGTTCTTC.

The chain has TRBV4-3 and TRBJ2-2; 7 bases are shared with TRBD1. The CDR3 is 17 residues long. Germline assignment: CDR1 LGHNA and CDR2 YSLEER. With 0 bases clipped from V and 3 bases from J, the junction kept 7 bases outside the gene matches. The CDR3 nucleotides are TGCGCCAGCAGCCAAGATCGGGCAGGGGGTCACACCGGGGAGCTGTTTTTT. Translation gives CASSQDRAGGHTGELFF.

Points on this clone: The sample holds other DNA sequences that translate to the same CDR3. This chain links TRBV6-5 with TRBJ1-4; 7 bases line up with TRBD1. V shed 0 bases and J 3 bases; nucleotides not matched to a gene: 1. Germline-derived CDR1 and CDR2 are MNHEY and SVGAGI. The CDR3 contains 15 residues. The CDR3 region is CASSYSTGSNEKLFF. In DNA, the CDR3 is TGTGCCAGCAGTTACTCGACAGGGTCTAATGAAAAACTGTTTTTT.

This clone has only one observation. The chain carries TRBV2 and TRBJ1-1, with D tentatively TRBD1 (5 bases). There are 13 residues in the CDR3. Trimming pared 6 bases from V and 4 bases from J, leaving 12 bases between. Germline assignment: CDR1 SNHLY and CDR2 FYNNEI. The CDR3 DNA reads as TGTGCCAGCAGGAATGGCAGGGCCACTGAAGCTTTCTTT. It yields the protein CASRNGRATEAFF.

V is TRBV19 and J is TRBJ1-3; no clear D gene. The V end was cut by 3 bases, the J end by 0 bases, with 6 bases between. This CDR3 comprises 14 residues. The germline V gene encodes CDR1 LNHDA and CDR2 SQIVND (reference sequence). The CDR3, as DNA: TGTGCCAGTAGTATCCAGACCTCTGGAAACACCATATATTTT. This sequence encodes CASSIQTSGNTIYF.

This clone was recorded once. V usage is TRBV9 and J usage is TRBJ1-4; 8 bases are a match to TRBD1. With 5 bases clipped from V and 6 bases from J, the junction kept 3 bases outside the gene matches. CDR3 size: 13 residues. Looked up from germline, CDR1 is SGDLS and CDR2 is YYNGEE. The DNA of the CDR3 is TGTGCCAGCAGGGCGACAGGGGATGAAAAACTGTTTTTT. Protein product: CASRATGDEKLFF.

The V and J genes are TRBV27 and TRBJ1-1, with D perhaps matching TRBD1 (5 bases). The CDR3 is made up of 15 amino acids. V dropped 4 bases and J dropped 7 bases, with 19 bases sitting between them. The germline gives CDR1 MNHEY, CDR2 SMNVEV (reference sequence). The chain's CDR3 is CASSSLTRGVHEAFF. CDR3 sequence (DNA): TGTGCCAGCAGTTCGTTGACCCGGGGGGTGCATGAAGCTTTCTTT.